Each of the 5 T cell receptor beta chains below was sequenced from the same sample in a study of beta chain features in type 1 diabetes. Points from the study as a whole: Shortening that was moderate but significant affected the TCRB CDR3s of Type 1 diabetes patients in all four CD4+ subsets.

What these receptors recognize is not known. The authors reverse transcribed all of the isolated RNA, so sequencing captured expressed TCRB transcripts. The method was immunoSEQ multiplex PCR; TCRdb's version includes in-frame clones alone and lacks a portion of them. The sample contains about 660,000 clones, about 14% of which appear only once. The specimen was naive CD4+ T cells from blood. The origin of the receptors is a man younger than 35 with type 1 diabetes.

This clone turned up a few times. This rearrangement joins TRBV5-6 to TRBJ2-7, with a weak D call TRBD1 (5 bases). The CDR3 extends over 12 amino acids. Germline CDR1 reads SGHDT; CDR2 reads YYEEEE. V was clipped by 5 bases and J by 2 bases, with 8 bases between them. CDR3 DNA sequence: TGTGCCAGCAGAAGACAGACCTACGAGCAGTACTTC. Translating it yields CASRRQTYEQYF. The full variable domain, rest sourced from reference TRBV5-6 and TRBJ2-7, is DAGVTQSPTHLIKTRGQQVTLRCSPKSGHDTVSWYQQALGQGPQFIFQYYEEEERQRGNFPDRFSGHQFPNYSSELNVNALLLGDSALYLCASRRQTYEQYFGPGTRLTVT.

J is TRBJ1-2 and V is TRBV25-1, with D tentatively TRBD1 (5 bases). The CDR3 runs to 13 residues. Trimming cost V 4 bases and J 11 bases, with 17 bases left between them. Per the germline V gene, CDR1 is MGHDK and CDR2 is SYGVNS. The CDR3 DNA follows: TGTGCCAGCAGTGCCCCCGGGCAGGGAAGTTACACCTTC. This translates into CASSAPGQGSYTF.

CDR3 nucleotides: TGTGCCAGCATCTACATGGCAGCTAGCGGGAGGGCTAACGAGCAGTACTTC. It codes for CASIYMAASGRANEQYF. The rearrangement uses TRBV2 and TRBJ2-7; 12 bases agree with TRBD2. Germline-derived CDR1 and CDR2 are SNHLY and FYNNEI. The trim removed 7 bases at V and 5 bases at J, leaving 15 bases unmatched. The CDR3 sequence is 17 residues long.

The rearrangement joins TRBV27 to TRBJ2-7; D may be TRBD1 (6 bases). Between the trimmed V and J ends, which lost 5 bases and 7 bases, there was a span of 15 bases. Germline lookup yields CDR1 MNHEY and CDR2 SMNVEV (reference sequence). This CDR3 spans 13 amino acids. In DNA form, the CDR3 reads TGTGCCAGCAGTCAACAGGGTTCGTGGGAGCAGTACTTC. This encodes CASSQQGSWEQYF.

This clone occurred a few times. J is TRBJ2-5 and V is TRBV15; 8 nucleotides line up with TRBD2. CDR1 is LNHNV, CDR2 YYDKDF, per germline (reference sequence). The V segment lost 1 base and the J segment 5 bases; nucleotides outside the gene matches: 6. The CDR3 consists of 15 residues. The CDR3 DNA reads as TGTGCCACCAGCAGAGGGACCGGGAGGGGGGAGACCCAGTACTTC. Encoded protein: CATSRGTGRGETQYF.